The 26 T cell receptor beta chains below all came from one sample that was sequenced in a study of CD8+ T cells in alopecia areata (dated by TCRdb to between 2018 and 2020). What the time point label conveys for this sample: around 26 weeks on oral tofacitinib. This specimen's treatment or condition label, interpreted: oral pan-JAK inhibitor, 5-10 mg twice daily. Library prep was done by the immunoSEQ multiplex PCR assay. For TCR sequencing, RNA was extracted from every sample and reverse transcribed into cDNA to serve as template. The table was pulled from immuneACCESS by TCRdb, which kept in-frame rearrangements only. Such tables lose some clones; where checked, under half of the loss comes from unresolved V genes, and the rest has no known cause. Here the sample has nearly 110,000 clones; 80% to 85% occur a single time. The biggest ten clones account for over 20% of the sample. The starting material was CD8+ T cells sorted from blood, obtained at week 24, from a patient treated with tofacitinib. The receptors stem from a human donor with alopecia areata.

The DNA for the CDR3 is TGTGCCAGCAGCTGGAAGGTAGCGGACACAGATACGCAGTATTTT. As protein: CASSWKVADTDTQYF. This chain uses TRBV7-9 with TRBJ2-3, with D possibly being TRBD2 (6 bases). Germline V CDR1 and CDR2: SEHNR, FQNEAQ (reference sequence). The ends were cut back, 4 bases at V and 2 bases at J, with 13 bases in the middle. The CDR3 has 15 amino acids.

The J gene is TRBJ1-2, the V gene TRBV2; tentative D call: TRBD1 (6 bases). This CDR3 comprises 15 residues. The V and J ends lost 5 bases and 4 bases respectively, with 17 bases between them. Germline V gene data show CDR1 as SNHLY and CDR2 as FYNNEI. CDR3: CASSPPDSPPYGYTF. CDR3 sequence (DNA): TGTGCCAGCAGTCCTCCGGACAGTCCTCCCTATGGCTACACCTTC.

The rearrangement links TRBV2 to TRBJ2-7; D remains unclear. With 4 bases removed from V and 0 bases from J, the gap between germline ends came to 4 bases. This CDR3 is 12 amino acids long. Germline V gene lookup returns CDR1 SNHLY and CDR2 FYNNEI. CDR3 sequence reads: CASSASSYEQYF. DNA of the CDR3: TGTGCCAGCAGTGCGAGCTCCTACGAGCAGTACTTC.

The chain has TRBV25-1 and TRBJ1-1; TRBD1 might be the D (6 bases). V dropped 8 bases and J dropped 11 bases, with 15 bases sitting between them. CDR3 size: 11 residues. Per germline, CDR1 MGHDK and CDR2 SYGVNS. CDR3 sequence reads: CASAGGPGAFF. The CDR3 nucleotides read TGTGCCAGCGCCGGGGGCCCAGGTGCTTTCTTT.

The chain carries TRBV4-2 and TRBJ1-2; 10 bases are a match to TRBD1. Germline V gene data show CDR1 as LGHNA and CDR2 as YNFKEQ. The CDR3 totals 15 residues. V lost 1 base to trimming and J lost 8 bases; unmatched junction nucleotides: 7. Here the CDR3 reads CASSQGFGTGDGYTF. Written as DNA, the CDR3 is TGTGCCAGCAGCCAAGGTTTCGGGACAGGGGACGGCTACACCTTC.

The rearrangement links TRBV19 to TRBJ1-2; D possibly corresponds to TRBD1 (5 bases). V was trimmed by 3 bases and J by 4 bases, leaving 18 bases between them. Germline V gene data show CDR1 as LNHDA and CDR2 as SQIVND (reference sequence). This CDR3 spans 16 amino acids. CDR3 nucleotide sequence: TGTGCCAGTAGTATGCGGGGCGCCGCGGTTTCCTATGGCTACACCTTC. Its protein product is CASSMRGAAVSYGYTF. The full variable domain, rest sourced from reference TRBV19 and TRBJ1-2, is DGGITQSPKYLFRKEGQNVTLSCEQNLNHDAMYWYRQDPGQGLRLIYYSQIVNDFQKGDIAEGYSVSREKKESFPLTVTSAQKNPTAFYLCASSMRGAAVSYGYTFGSGTRLTVV.

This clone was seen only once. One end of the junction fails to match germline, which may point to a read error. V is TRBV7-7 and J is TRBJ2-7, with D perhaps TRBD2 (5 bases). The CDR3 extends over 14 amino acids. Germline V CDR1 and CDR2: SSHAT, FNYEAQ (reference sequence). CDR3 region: CASSLAMGDYEQYF. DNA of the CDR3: TGTGCTAGCAGCTTAGCTATGGGAGACTACGAGCAGTACTTC.

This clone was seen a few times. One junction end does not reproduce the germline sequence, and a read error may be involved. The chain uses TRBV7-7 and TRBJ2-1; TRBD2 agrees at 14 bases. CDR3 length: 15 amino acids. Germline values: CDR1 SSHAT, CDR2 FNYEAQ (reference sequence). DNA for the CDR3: TGTGCTAGCAGCTGGGGACTAGCGGGGGACAATGAGCAGTTCTTC. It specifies CASSWGLAGDNEQFF.

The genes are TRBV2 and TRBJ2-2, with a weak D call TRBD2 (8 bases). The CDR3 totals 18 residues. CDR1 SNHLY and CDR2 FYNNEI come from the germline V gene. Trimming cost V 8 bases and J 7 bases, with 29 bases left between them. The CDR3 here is CASHPGDRARSGSGELFF. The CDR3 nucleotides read TGTGCCAGCCACCCGGGCGACAGGGCTCGGAGCGGGAGCGGGGAGCTGTTTTTT.

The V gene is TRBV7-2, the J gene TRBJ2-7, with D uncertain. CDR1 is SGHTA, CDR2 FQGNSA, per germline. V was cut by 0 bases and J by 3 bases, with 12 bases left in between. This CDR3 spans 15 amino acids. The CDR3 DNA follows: TGTGCCAGCAGCTTAGCGCGCCAGGCTGTCTACGAGCAGTACTTC. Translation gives CASSLARQAVYEQYF.

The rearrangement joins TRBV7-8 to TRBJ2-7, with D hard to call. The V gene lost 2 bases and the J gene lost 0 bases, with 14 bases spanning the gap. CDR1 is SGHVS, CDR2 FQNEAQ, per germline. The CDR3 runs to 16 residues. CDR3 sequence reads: CASSLTPAGSSYEQYF. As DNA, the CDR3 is TGTGCCAGCAGCTTAACCCCCGCCGGCAGCTCCTACGAGCAGTACTTC.

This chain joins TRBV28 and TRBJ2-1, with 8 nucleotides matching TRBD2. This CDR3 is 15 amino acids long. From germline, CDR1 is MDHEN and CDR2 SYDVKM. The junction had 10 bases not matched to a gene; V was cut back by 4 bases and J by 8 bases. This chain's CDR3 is CASSSLAGSRDEQFF. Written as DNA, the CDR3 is TGTGCCAGCAGTTCTTTAGCGGGGTCTAGGGATGAGCAGTTCTTC.

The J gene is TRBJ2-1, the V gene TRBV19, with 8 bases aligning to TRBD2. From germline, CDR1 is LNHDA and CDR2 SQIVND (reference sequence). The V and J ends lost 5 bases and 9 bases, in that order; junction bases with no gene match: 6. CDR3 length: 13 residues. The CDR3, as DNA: TGTGCCAGTAGTGCCGGACTAGCTGCTGAGCAGTTCTTC. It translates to CASSAGLAAEQFF.

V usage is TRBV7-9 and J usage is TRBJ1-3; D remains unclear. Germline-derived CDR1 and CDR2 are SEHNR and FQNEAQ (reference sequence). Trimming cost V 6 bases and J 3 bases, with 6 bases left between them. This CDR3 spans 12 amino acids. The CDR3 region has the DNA TGTGCCAGCAGGCTCCTTGGAAACACCATATATTTT. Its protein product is CASRLLGNTIYF.

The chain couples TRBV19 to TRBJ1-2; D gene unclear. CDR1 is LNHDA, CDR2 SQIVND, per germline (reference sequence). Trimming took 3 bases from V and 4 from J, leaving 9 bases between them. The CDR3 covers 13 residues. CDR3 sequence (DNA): TGTGCCAGTAGTATTTGGGGAAGCTATGGCTACACCTTC. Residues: CASSIWGSYGYTF.

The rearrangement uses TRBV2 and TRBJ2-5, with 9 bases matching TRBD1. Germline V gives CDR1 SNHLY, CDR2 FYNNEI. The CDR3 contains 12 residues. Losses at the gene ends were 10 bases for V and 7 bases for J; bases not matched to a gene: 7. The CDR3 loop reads CANRTGEGTQYF. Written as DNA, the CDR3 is TGTGCCAACAGGACAGGGGAGGGGACCCAGTACTTC.

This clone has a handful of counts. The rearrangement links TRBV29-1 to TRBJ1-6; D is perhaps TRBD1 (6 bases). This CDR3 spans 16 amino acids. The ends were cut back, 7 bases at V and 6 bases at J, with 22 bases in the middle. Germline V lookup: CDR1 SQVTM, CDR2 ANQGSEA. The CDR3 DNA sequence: TGCAGCGCCGGTTCCTCATGGGGGGCTCCTAATTCACCCCTCCACTTT. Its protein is CSAGSSWGAPNSPLHF.

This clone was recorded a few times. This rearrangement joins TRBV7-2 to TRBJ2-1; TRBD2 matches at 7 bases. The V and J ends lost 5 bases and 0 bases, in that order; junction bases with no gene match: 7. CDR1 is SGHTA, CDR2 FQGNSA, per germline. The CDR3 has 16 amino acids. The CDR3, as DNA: TGTGCCAGCAGCACCTCTAGCGGTAGCTCCTACAATGAGCAGTTCTTC. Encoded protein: CASSTSSGSSYNEQFF. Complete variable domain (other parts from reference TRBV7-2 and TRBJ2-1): GAGVSQSPSNKVTEKGKDVELRCDPISGHTALYWYRQSLGQGLEFLIYFQGNSAPDKSGLPSDRFSAERTGGSVSTLTIQRTQQEDSAVYLCASSTSSGSSYNEQFFGPGTRLTVL.

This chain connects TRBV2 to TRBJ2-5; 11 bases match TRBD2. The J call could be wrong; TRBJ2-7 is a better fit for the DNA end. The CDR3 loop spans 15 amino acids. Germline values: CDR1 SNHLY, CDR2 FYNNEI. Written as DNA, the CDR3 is TGTGCCACCCTCGCTAGCGGGGGGTCGTCCTACGAGCAGTACTTC. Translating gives CATLASGGSSYEQYF.

CDR3 region: CASSYGMPGELFF. The CDR3 DNA reads as TGTGCCAGCAGTTACGGGATGCCCGGGGAGCTGTTTTTT. The chain uses TRBV6-5 and TRBJ2-2; D is unresolved. V was shortened by 2 bases and J by 6 bases, with 7 bases between the two germline ends. From germline, CDR1 is MNHEY and CDR2 SVGAGI. The CDR3 runs 13 residues.

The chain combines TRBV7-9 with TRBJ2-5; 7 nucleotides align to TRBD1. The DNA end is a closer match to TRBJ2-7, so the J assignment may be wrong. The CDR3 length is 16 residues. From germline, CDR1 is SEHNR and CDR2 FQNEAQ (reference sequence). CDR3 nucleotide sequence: TGTGCCAGCAGCTCCGCCGGGACAGCAATCTCCTACGAGCAGTACTTC. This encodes CASSSAGTAISYEQYF.

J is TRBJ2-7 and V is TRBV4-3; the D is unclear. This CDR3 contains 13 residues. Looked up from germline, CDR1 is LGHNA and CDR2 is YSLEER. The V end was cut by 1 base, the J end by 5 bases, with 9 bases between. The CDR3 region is CASSQGFGNEQYF. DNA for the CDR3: TGCGCCAGCAGCCAAGGGTTCGGTAACGAGCAGTACTTC.

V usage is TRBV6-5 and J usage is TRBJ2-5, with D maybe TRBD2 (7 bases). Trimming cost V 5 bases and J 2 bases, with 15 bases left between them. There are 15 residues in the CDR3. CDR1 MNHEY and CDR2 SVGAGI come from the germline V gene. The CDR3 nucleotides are TGTGCCAGCAGTAAGGGGGGAGCGGGGCAAGAGACCCAGTACTTC. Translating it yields CASSKGGAGQETQYF.

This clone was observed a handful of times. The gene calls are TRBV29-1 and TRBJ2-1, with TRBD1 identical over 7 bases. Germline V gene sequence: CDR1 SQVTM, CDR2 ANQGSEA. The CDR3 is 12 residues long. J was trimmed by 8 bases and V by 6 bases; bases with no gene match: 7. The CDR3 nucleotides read TGCAGCGTAACGAGGACAGGCCATGAGCAGTTCTTC. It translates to CSVTRTGHEQFF.

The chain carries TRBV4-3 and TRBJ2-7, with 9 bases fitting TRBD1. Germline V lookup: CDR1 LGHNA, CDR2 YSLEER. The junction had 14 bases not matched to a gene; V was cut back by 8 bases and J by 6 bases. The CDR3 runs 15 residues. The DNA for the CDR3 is TGCGCCAGCTCTCAGGACGGACAGGGGATACGCGAGCAGTACTTC. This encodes CASSQDGQGIREQYF.

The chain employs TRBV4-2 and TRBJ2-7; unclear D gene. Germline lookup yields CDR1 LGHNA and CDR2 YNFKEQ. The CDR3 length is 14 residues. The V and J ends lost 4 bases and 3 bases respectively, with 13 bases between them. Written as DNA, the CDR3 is TGTGCCAGCAGCCCGTTTGGGTCCCTCTACGAGCAGTACTTC. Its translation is CASSPFGSLYEQYF.